This T cell receptor beta chain was obtained from a study of T cell responses to AZD1222 COVID-19 vaccine. Some clones are missing from TCRdb's copy, which holds only in-frame ones; the method was immunoSEQ multiplex PCR. The sample includes some 100,000 clones, 70% to 90% of them seen just once. The V end was cut by 3 bases, the J end by 1 base, with 13 bases between. The germline V gene encodes CDR1 MDHEN and CDR2 SYDVKM. This CDR3 spans 16 amino acids. Study-level findings and limits: Just five to seven people given AZD1222 tested seropositive at baseline.

In the case of this clone: No antigen is known for it.

This TCR was sampled from an adult who received the AZD1222 COVID-19 vaccine. The chain joins TRBV28 to TRBJ2-1; tentative D call: TRBD1 (6 bases). The input for sequencing was peripheral blood, taken 28 days after the second AZD1222 dose. In DNA form, the CDR3 reads TGTGCCAGCAGTTTTGGGGGAAGGGGGTCCTACAATGAGCAGTTCTTC. Its translation is CASSFGGRGSYNEQFF.